This is a list of T cell receptor beta chains from one sample in a study of blood T cell repertoires in COVID-19. TCRdb keeps only in-frame clones here, not all; method: immunoSEQ multiplex PCR. This sample carries under 170,000 clones, about 86% of them seen once, and the ten largest clones take less than 3.5%. Sequencing was performed on peripheral blood. These receptors came from an older man with acute or convalescent COVID-19. CDR3s include the opening cysteine and the closing phenylalanine or tryptophan. D genes are given only for firm matches. Clone size is stated in some rows and not others, as once, few, many or a class when expanded.

J | D | size | V | CDR3 | DNA
TRBJ2-7 | . | . | TRBV2 | CASSEPRRAANEQYF | TGTGCCAGCAGTGAGCCGAGGAGGGCAGCAAACGAGCAGTACTTC
TRBJ2-7 | . | once | TRBV7-6 | CASSSAGTLPYEQYF | TGTGCCAGCAGCTCCGCCGGGACTCTCCCATACGAGCAGTACTTC
TRBJ2-1 | . | . | TRBV7-9 | CASSFSSSYNEQFF | TGTGCCAGCAGCTTTAGTAGCTCCTACAATGAGCAGTTCTTC
TRBJ1-2 | TRBD1 | . | TRBV2 | CASSLDRGSYGYTF | TGTGCCAGCAGTCTGGACAGGGGTTCCTATGGCTACACCTTC
TRBJ1-1 | TRBD1 | . | TRBV19 | CASQVRGPQGGTEAFF | TGTGCCAGTCAGGTTAGGGGGCCACAGGGCGGCACTGAAGCTTTCTTT
TRBJ2-3 | TRBD2 | . | TRBV15 | CATSRGAWLAGGADTQYF | TGTGCCACCAGCAGAGGGGCATGGCTAGCGGGAGGAGCAGATACGCAGTATTTT
TRBJ1-5 | TRBD1 | . | TRBV6-5 | CASSLTGDVQPQHF | TGTGCCAGCAGTCTTACAGGGGACGTTCAGCCCCAGCATTTT
TRBJ1-2 | TRBD1 | . | TRBV28 | CASRWGQGAGYGYTF | TGTGCCAGCCGCTGGGGACAGGGGGCCGGCTATGGCTACACCTTC
TRBJ2-2 | TRBD2 | . | TRBV4-3 | CASSPTSGRVTGELFF | TGCGCCAGCAGCCCAACTAGCGGGAGGGTCACCGGGGAGCTGTTTTTT
TRBJ2-1 | TRBD2 | . | TRBV27 | CASSLRTSGSDEQFF | TGTGCCAGCAGTTTACGGACTAGCGGGAGCGATGAGCAGTTCTTC
TRBJ2-7 | TRBD1 | few | TRBV6-6 | CASSLGQGSEQYF | TGTGCCAGCAGCCTGGGACAGGGTTCCGAGCAGTACTTC
TRBJ2-5 | . | . | TRBV6-2/TRBV6-3 | CASSYSVGQETQYF | TGTGCCAGCAGTTACTCCGTGGGGCAGGAGACCCAGTACTTC
TRBJ2-1 | TRBD2 | . | TRBV20-1 | CSASQRESYNEQFF | TGCAGTGCTAGTCAGCGGGAGTCCTACAATGAGCAGTTCTTC
TRBJ2-1 | TRBD1 | . | TRBV11-3 | CASSRGTGEYNEQFF | TGTGCCAGCAGCAGAGGGACAGGGGAGTACAATGAGCAGTTCTTC
TRBJ2-1 | . | . | TRBV21-1 | CASSKSTSSDEQFF | TGTGCCAGCAGCAAATCGACGTCTAGCGATGAGCAGTTCTTC
TRBJ1-2 | TRBD1 | . | TRBV28 | CASSFPRQGNYGYTF | TGTGCCAGCAGTTTTCCTCGACAGGGGAACTATGGCTACACCTTC
TRBJ2-2 | TRBD2 | . | TRBV5-6 | CASSLSGRRTGELFF | TGTGCCAGCAGCTTAAGCGGGAGAAGGACCGGGGAGCTGTTTTTT
TRBJ2-2 | TRBD1 | many | TRBV5-1 | CASSLGDRSTGELFF | TGCGCCAGCAGCTTGGGGGACAGGAGCACCGGGGAGCTGTTTTTT
TRBJ2-7 | TRBD1 | . | TRBV27 | CASSPRTGVTYEQYF | TGTGCCAGCAGTCCACGGACAGGGGTGACCTACGAGCAGTACTTC
TRBJ2-3 | TRBD2 | . | TRBV28 | CASRGSGSPDTQYF | TGTGCCAGCAGAGGTAGCGGGAGCCCAGATACGCAGTATTTT
TRBJ1-3 | . | . | TRBV7-2 | CASSSLSGNTIYF | TGTGCCAGCAGCTCACTCTCTGGAAACACCATATATTTT
TRBJ1-2 | . | . | TRBV24-1 | CATSDSTGTLYGYTF | TGTGCCACCAGTGATTCGACCGGGACTCTCTATGGCTACACCTTC
TRBJ2-3 | . | . | TRBV7-2 | CASSSRQSTDTQYF | TGTGCCAGCAGCTCAAGACAGTCCACAGATACGCAGTATTTT
TRBJ2-3 | . | . | TRBV5-1 | CASTSVPQADTQYF | TGCGCCAGCACCTCGGTCCCGCAGGCAGATACGCAGTATTTT
TRBJ2-2 | TRBD2 | few | TRBV5-4 | CASSRASGSMIGELFF | TGTGCCAGCAGCCGGGCTAGCGGGAGCATGATCGGGGAGCTGTTTTTT
TRBJ2-7 | . | . | TRBV19 | CASSGRDTLDEQYF | TGTGCCAGTAGTGGTCGGGACACCCTCGACGAGCAGTACTTC
TRBJ2-5 | TRBD1 | . | TRBV11-2 | CASNQDRGGLETQYF | TGTGCCAGCAACCAGGACAGGGGTGGTTTAGAGACCCAGTACTTC
TRBJ2-1 | TRBD2 | . | TRBV6-4 | CASSSLAGKTNEQFF | TGTGCCAGCAGTTCGCTAGCGGGAAAAACTAATGAGCAGTTCTTC
TRBJ2-5 | TRBD2 | . | TRBV7-3 | CASSQGSGRQTQYF | TGTGCCAGCAGCCAAGGTAGCGGGAGACAGACCCAGTACTTC
TRBJ2-3 | TRBD1 | . | TRBV5-8 | CASSFDRGSTDTQYF | TGTGCCAGCAGCTTTGACAGGGGTAGCACAGATACGCAGTATTTT
TRBJ1-5 | TRBD1 | . | TRBV19 | CASRHRGKDQPQHF | TGTGCCAGTAGGCACAGGGGGAAAGATCAGCCCCAGCATTTT
TRBJ1-6 | . | few | TRBV11-2 | CASSLFSAGYDSPLHF | TGTGCCAGCAGCTTGTTCAGCGCAGGGTACGATTCACCCCTCCACTTT
TRBJ1-5 | . | . | TRBV6-6 | CASSFTTGNQPQHF | TGTGCCAGCAGCTTCACTACAGGGAATCAGCCCCAGCATTTT
TRBJ1-5 | . | . | TRBV19 | CASSPGPQPQHF | TGTGCCAGTAGTCCGGGTCCTCAGCCCCAGCATTTT
TRBJ1-4 | . | . | TRBV7-9 | CASSLGRGPANEKLFF | TGTGCCAGCAGCTTAGGTCGGGGTCCGGCTAATGAAAAACTGTTTTTT
TRBJ1-5 | . | . | TRBV4-1 | CASSQGHGSNQPQHF | TGCGCCAGCAGCCAAGGCCACGGTAGCAATCAGCCCCAGCATTTT
TRBJ2-7 | . | . | TRBV27 | CASRGNGLPYEQYF | TGTGCCAGTAGGGGAAATGGACTACCCTACGAGCAGTACTTC
TRBJ2-7 | . | . | TRBV21-1 | CASSNPGEQYF | TGTGCCAGCAGCAATCCAGGAGAGCAGTACTTC
TRBJ1-2 | . | . | TRBV29-1 | CSVETGGYTF | TGCAGCGTTGAAACTGGTGGCTACACCTTC
TRBJ2-2 | . | . | TRBV9 | CASSVGGEPTGELFF | TGTGCCAGCAGCGTAGGGGGAGAACCCACCGGGGAGCTGTTTTTT
TRBJ2-4 | TRBD2 | once | TRBV5-8 | CASSFASGSDIQYF | TGTGCCAGCAGCTTCGCTAGCGGGAGTGACATTCAGTACTTC
TRBJ1-2 | . | . | TRBV9 | CASSPDDRFLRGYTF | TGTGCCAGCAGCCCTGATGACAGGTTCCTTCGTGGCTACACCTTC
TRBJ2-7 | TRBD2 | . | TRBV25-1 | CASSSASGSYEQYF | TGTGCCAGCAGCTCTGCTAGCGGGAGCTACGAGCAGTACTTC
TRBJ2-6 | TRBD1 | once | TRBV5-4 | CASSSGGATGANVLTF | TGTGCCAGCAGCTCAGGGGGCGCAACTGGGGCCAACGTCCTGACTTTC
TRBJ1-1 | TRBD1 | . | TRBV14 | CASSPLTGPNTEAFF | TGTGCCAGCAGCCCTTTGACAGGGCCAAACACTGAAGCTTTCTTT
TRBJ1-5 | . | . | TRBV7-2 | CASSLTGLSNQPQHF | TGTGCCAGCAGCCTAACAGGGTTGAGCAATCAGCCCCAGCATTTT
TRBJ1-3 | . | . | TRBV30 | CACRAGLENTIYF | TGTGCCTGCCGGGCGGGACTGGAAAACACCATATATTTT
TRBJ2-2 | . | . | TRBV4-1 | CASSQTPTTGELFF | TGCGCCAGCAGCCAAACACCCACCACCGGGGAGCTGTTTTTT
TRBJ2-1 | TRBD2 | . | TRBV7-9 | CASREGLAGENEQFF | TGTGCCAGCAGGGAAGGACTAGCGGGAGAAAATGAGCAGTTCTTC
TRBJ2-3 | . | . | TRBV19 | CASSPTGSTDTQYF | TGTGCCAGTAGCCCCACAGGGAGCACAGATACGCAGTATTTT
TRBJ2-7 | TRBD2 | once | TRBV5-6 | CASSASGLAGFSYEQYF | TGTGCCAGCAGCGCCTCCGGACTAGCGGGGTTCTCCTACGAGCAGTACTTC